These 11 T cell receptor beta chains were sequenced from one sample in a study of blood T cell repertoires in COVID-19. TCRdb keeps only in-frame clones here, not all; method: immunoSEQ multiplex PCR. The data contain about 150,000 clones, roughly 89% of them seen just once; the ten biggest clones take up around 4.5%. Sequenced: PBMCs or T cells enriched from blood (not recorded which). These receptors all stem from a man aged 50 or older who had recovered from COVID-19.

This clone has only a few counts. The V gene is TRBV28, the J gene TRBJ2-6; D gene uncertain. CDR1 and CDR2 (germline): MDHEN, SYDVKM. The CDR3 length is 13 residues. V was trimmed by 5 bases and J by 2 bases, leaving 4 bases between them. CDR3 DNA sequence: TGTGCCAGCAGTCTCCCTGGGGCCAACGTCCTGACTTTC. Its protein product is CASSLPGANVLTF.

This clone was seen only once. The rearrangement links TRBV25-1 to TRBJ1-1; D unresolved. In germline, CDR1 is MGHDK, CDR2 SYGVNS. The CDR3 totals 11 residues. Deletions cut 3 bases from V and 5 bases from J, with 4 bases between. CDR3 nucleotides: TGTGCCAGCAGTGACGGGACTGAAGCTTTCTTT. Its protein product is CASSDGTEAFF.

The V gene is TRBV19, the J gene TRBJ2-7; the D is unclear. This CDR3 spans 12 amino acids. V gave up 7 bases and J gave up 5 bases, with 12 bases separating them. The germline gives CDR1 LNHDA, CDR2 SQIVND (reference sequence). The CDR3 protein is CASTQGVHEQYV. The CDR3 coding sequence is TGTGCCAGTACACAAGGAGTCCACGAGCAGTACGTC.

This clone was seen just once. This sequence joins TRBV6-6 and TRBJ2-7, with TRBD1 matching 9 bases. Germline-derived CDR1 and CDR2 are MNHNY and SVGAGI (reference sequence). The length of the CDR3 is 14 residues. V shed 6 bases and J 6 bases; nucleotides not matched to a gene: 9. CDR3 sequence (DNA): TGTGCCAGCAGCTTCGGGACAGGGATGGCCGAGCAGTACTTC. Protein: CASSFGTGMAEQYF.

This clone appeared a single time. The chain employs TRBV21-1 and TRBJ1-5; the tabulated D call, TRBD1, remains unverified against the DNA. TRBV21-1 is a documented pseudogene. There are 19 residues in the CDR3. The DNA of the CDR3 is TGTGCCAGCAGCAAAGAATACGGGACAGGGGGTGACGGGGATCAGCCCCAGCATTTT. This codes for CASSKEYGTGGDGDQPQHF.

The rearrangement joins TRBV7-3 to TRBJ1-3; D perhaps matches TRBD1 (6 bases). The CDR3 has 17 residues. Germline V CDR1 and CDR2: SGHTA, FQGTGA. Trimming pared 4 bases from V and 0 bases from J, leaving 16 bases between. This CDR3 is CASSSGPGQSSGNTIYF. The CDR3 DNA is TGTGCCAGCAGCTCAGGGCCGGGACAAAGCTCTGGAAACACCATATATTTT.

This chain uses TRBV18 with TRBJ1-1, with D maybe TRBD1 (6 bases). V was trimmed by 2 bases and J by 8 bases, leaving 9 bases between them. CDR1 and CDR2 (germline): KGHSH, LQKENI. The CDR3 loop spans 12 amino acids. The chain's CDR3 is CASSPYGQEAFF. The CDR3 DNA reads as TGTGCCAGCTCACCATACGGACAGGAAGCTTTCTTT.

This chain joins TRBV6-1 and TRBJ2-2; 11 bases line up with TRBD1. V lost 4 bases to trimming and J lost 4 bases; unmatched junction nucleotides: 8. Germline lookup yields CDR1 MNHNS and CDR2 SASEGT. The CDR3 is 17 residues long. DNA for the CDR3: TGTGCCAGCAGTGGAAGGGGACAGGGGGTCGGCACCGGGGAGCTGTTTTTT. Translating gives CASSGRGQGVGTGELFF.

This clone was seen only once. V usage is TRBV3-1 (or the pseudogene TRBV3-2) and J usage is TRBJ1-1, with 8 bases fitting TRBD1. Germline V lookup: CDR1 LGHDT, CDR2 YNNKEL (reference sequence). Trimming cost V 6 bases and J 3 bases; bases outside gene matches: 3. This CDR3 spans 13 amino acids. This chain's CDR3 is CASRDRAHTEAFF. CDR3 DNA: TGTGCCAGCAGGGACAGGGCTCACACTGAAGCTTTCTTT.

V gene TRBV28 combines with J gene TRBJ1-5; D uncertain. Germline V gene data show CDR1 as MDHEN and CDR2 as SYDVKM. Trimming stripped 1 base from V and 0 bases from J, with 7 bases between. The length of the CDR3 is 15 residues. The CDR3 loop is CASSLYRYSNQPQHF. For the CDR3, the DNA is TGTGCCAGCAGTTTATACAGATATAGCAATCAGCCCCAGCATTTT.

The chain uses TRBV15 and TRBJ2-5; TRBD1 agrees at 8 bases. After removal of 1 base from V and 1 base from J, the junction contained 2 bases not matched to a gene. CDR1 and CDR2 (germline): LNHNV, YYDKDF (reference sequence). This CDR3 has 15 residues. CDR3 residues: CATSRGQGAQETQYF. Written as DNA, the CDR3 is TGTGCCACCAGCAGAGGGCAGGGGGCCCAAGAGACCCAGTACTTC.